This T cell receptor (beta chain) was obtained from a study of OX40 agonist ivuxolimab in advanced cancers. Study-wide background: An agonistic human IgG2 monoclonal antibody against OX40 (CD134) was given. Checkpoint inhibitors had been given previously to 40% of patients.

The CDR3 contains 15 residues. Germline V gene sequence: CDR1 MDHEN, CDR2 SYDVKM. V lost 2 bases and J lost 2; bases outside the gene matches: 6. Method: immunoSEQ multiplex PCR; TCRdb's copy keeps in-frame clones and lacks some. Of tens of thousands of clones listed, 80% to 90% were seen once; the top ten hold 6.6%. General study results and limits: Low normalized T-cell clonal expansion also characterized some of the nonresponders.

Comments on this clone: Its antigen is undetermined.

The rearrangement joins TRBV28 to TRBJ2-7, with 7 bases lining up with TRBD2. This specimen consisted of CD4+ or CD8+ T cells sorted from blood, obtained in a trial of the OX40 agonist ivuxolimab. This clonotype originated in an adult with an advanced solid tumor such as melanoma, head and neck, liver or kidney cancer. In DNA form, the CDR3 reads TGTGCCAGCAGTTTAATAGCGGGTGGCGCCTACGAGCAGTACTTC. Its protein product is CASSLIAGGAYEQYF.